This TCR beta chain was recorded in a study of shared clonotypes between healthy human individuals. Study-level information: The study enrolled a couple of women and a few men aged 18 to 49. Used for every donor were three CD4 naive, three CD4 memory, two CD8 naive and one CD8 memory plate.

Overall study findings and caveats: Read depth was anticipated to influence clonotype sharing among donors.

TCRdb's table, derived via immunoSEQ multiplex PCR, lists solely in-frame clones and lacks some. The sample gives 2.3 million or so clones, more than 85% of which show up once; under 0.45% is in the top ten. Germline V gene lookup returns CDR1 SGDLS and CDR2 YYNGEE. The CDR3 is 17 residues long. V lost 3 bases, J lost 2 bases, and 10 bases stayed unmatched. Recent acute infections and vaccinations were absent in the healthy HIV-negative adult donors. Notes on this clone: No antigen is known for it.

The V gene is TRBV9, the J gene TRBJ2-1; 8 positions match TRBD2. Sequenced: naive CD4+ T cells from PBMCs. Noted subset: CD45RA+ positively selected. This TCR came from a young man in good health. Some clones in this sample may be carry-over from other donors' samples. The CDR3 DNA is TGTGCCAGCAGCGGCCCCTTCTCAGCGGGAGCCTACAATGAGCAGTTCTTC. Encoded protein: CASSGPFSAGAYNEQFF. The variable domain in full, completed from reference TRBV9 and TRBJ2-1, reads DSGVTQTPKHLITATGQRVTLRCSPRSGDLSVYWYQQSLDQGLQFLIQYYNGEERAKGNILERFSAQQFPDLHSELNLSSLELGDSALYFCASSGPFSAGAYNEQFFGPGTRLTVL.